This is a list of T cell receptor beta chains from one sample in a study of T cells after posttransplantation cyclophosphamide. The repertoire was sequenced with immunoSEQ multiplex PCR; TCRdb's copy has only in-frame clones and lacks some. The table records under 35,000 clones, about 89% of them present only once. Sequenced: naive CD4+ T cells sorted from PBMCs. These receptors all stem from a woman aged 60-75 years in good health, CMV-negative, and a related stem cell transplant donor. The CDR3 runs from the conserved cysteine through the conserved F or W. The D gene is left open where the match is weak. Rows give clone size only sometimes, using once, few, many, or a class for an expanded clone.

d_gene: TRBD1
j_gene: TRBJ1-6
abundance: NA
v_gene: TRBV5-1
CDR3aa: CASSLDRAYNSPLHF
CDR3nt: TGCGCCAGCAGCTTAGACAGGGCGTATAATTCACCCCTCCACTTT

d_gene: TRBD1
j_gene: TRBJ1-2
abundance: NA
v_gene: TRBV19
CDR3aa: CASSDRSFGYTF
CDR3nt: TGTGCCAGTTCGGACAGGTCTTTTGGCTACACCTTC

d_gene: NA
j_gene: TRBJ2-7
abundance: NA
v_gene: TRBV6-1
CDR3aa: CASTDYQTYEQYF
CDR3nt: TGTGCCAGCACGGACTACCAAACCTACGAGCAGTACTTC

d_gene: NA
j_gene: TRBJ2-3
abundance: NA
v_gene: TRBV27
CDR3aa: CASRIEATDTQYF
CDR3nt: TGTGCCAGCAGAATAGAGGCCACAGATACGCAGTATTTT

d_gene: TRBD2
j_gene: TRBJ2-3
abundance: NA
v_gene: TRBV18
CDR3aa: CASSPRLAGETQYF
CDR3nt: TGTGCCAGCTCACCACGACTAGCGGGGGAGACGCAGTATTTT

d_gene: NA
j_gene: TRBJ2-5
abundance: NA
v_gene: TRBV6-1
CDR3aa: CASSPLGTQYF
CDR3nt: TGTGCCAGCAGTCCACTTGGGACCCAGTACTTC

d_gene: NA
j_gene: TRBJ1-5
abundance: NA
v_gene: TRBV29-1
CDR3aa: CSVQDSFNQPQHF
CDR3nt: TGCAGCGTTCAGGACAGCTTCAATCAGCCCCAGCATTTT

d_gene: TRBD1
j_gene: TRBJ2-2
abundance: once
v_gene: TRBV30
CDR3aa: CACNGQGGGELFF
CDR3nt: TGTGCCTGTAACGGACAGGGCGGCGGGGAGCTGTTTTTT

d_gene: TRBD1
j_gene: TRBJ2-7
abundance: NA
v_gene: TRBV2
CDR3aa: CASSARGTGSYEQYF
CDR3nt: TGTGCCAGCAGTGCCCGGGGGACAGGGTCCTACGAGCAGTACTTC

d_gene: NA
j_gene: TRBJ1-6
abundance: once
v_gene: TRBV10-3
CDR3aa: CAISESEGTVSPLHF
CDR3nt: TGTGCCATCAGTGAGTCCGAGGGAACTGTCTCACCCCTCCACTTT